The clone carrying this T cell receptor (beta chain) was counted only a few times. Its antigen remains unidentified. These data originate in a study of T-cell memory formation after mild COVID-19. Findings and limits, study-wide: Pre-infection memory held some responding clones, suggesting pre-existing cross-reactive T cells responded. The authors did not confirm SARS-CoV-2 specificity of second-wave clones peaking day 37.

Libraries for TCRalpha and TCRbeta carried sample barcodes and unique molecular identifiers via 5'RACE. A single record per CDR3 protein comes from TCRdb applying MiXCR to the 5' RACE reads. This table has hundreds of thousands of distinct CDR3 sequences, 16% appearing once. This CDR3 is 12 amino acids long. V gave up 5 bases and J gave up 11 bases, with 16 bases separating them. This clonotype originated in a man in his late teens or twenties who had mild COVID-19 (a few samples of this study predate the infection). Cell type and time point are not known. The chain combines TRBV12-3 or TRBV12-4 with TRBJ2-7, with D tentatively TRBD2 (6 bases). The sequenced material came from PBMCs or a T cell subset sorted from them (not recorded which). The CDR3 is CASSTYSGSKYF. The CDR3 nucleotides read TGTGCCAGCAGTACCTATTCCGGGAGCAAGTACTTC.